The 5 T cell receptor beta chains below come from one sample, sequenced in a study of regulatory T cells in long-lasting Graves disease. Sequencing libraries for TCR beta were prepared with iRepertoire HTBI primers and Arm-PCR of CDR3 regions. TCRdb recomputed calls from the multiplex PCR reads with MiXCR, one row per CDR3 protein. Counted here are 350,000 to 450,000 distinct CDR3 sequences, roughly 20% occurring once; the ten biggest clones make up roughly a quarter. Time point here: persistent/refractory GD, antithyroid drugs over 5 years with positive TRAb. The TCR library was prepared using RNA isolated from PBMCs. Source: peripheral blood mononuclear cells (PBMCs), taken when the disease was refractory, from a patient treated with antithyroid drugs. The receptors were gathered from a middle-aged woman with Graves disease.

The genes are TRBV20-1 and TRBJ1-5; possibly TRBD1 for D (6 bases). Trimming shortened V by 6 bases and J by 1 base, and 16 bases separated the two germline ends. This CDR3 is built from 15 residues. In germline, CDR1 is DFQATT, CDR2 SNEGSKA (reference sequence). This CDR3 reads CSAKRGGGSNQPQHF. DNA for the CDR3: TGCAGTGCCAAAAGGGGGGGTGGGAGCAATCAGCCCCAGCATTTT.

This clonotype was found a few times. J is TRBJ2-7 and V is TRBV28; 9 nucleotides line up with TRBD2. The CDR3 extends over 17 amino acids. Germline CDR1 MDHEN, CDR2 SYDVKM. V trimming: 5 bases; J trimming: 4 bases; junction bases outside the gene matches: 15. CDR3 in amino acids: CASSPLSGRSVWYEQYF. CDR3 DNA sequence: TGTGCCAGCAGTCCCCTTAGCGGGAGATCTGTGTGGTACGAGCAGTACTTC. Based on the CDR3 plus reference TRBV28 and TRBJ2-7, the full variable domain is DVKVTQSSRYLVKRTGEKVFLECVQDMDHENMFWYRQDPGLGLRLIYFSYDVKMKEKGDIPEGYSVSREKKERFSLILESASTNQTSMYLCASSPLSGRSVWYEQYFGPGTRLTVT.

This clonotype was observed at least ten times. The chain has TRBV29-1 and TRBJ2-7; possibly TRBD2 for D (5 bases). V dropped 7 bases and J dropped 3 bases, with 16 bases sitting between them. Per germline, CDR1 SQVTM and CDR2 ANQGSEA. The CDR3 sequence is 13 residues long. This CDR3 is CSAADSPHYEQYF. The CDR3 DNA reads TGCAGCGCCGCGGACTCCCCCCACTACGAGCAGTACTTC.

Points on this clonotype: A read error may produce the germline difference seen at one junction end. The chain is built from TRBV30 and TRBJ2-7; maybe TRBD1 (6 bases). Germline values: CDR1 GTSNPN, CDR2 SVGIG (reference sequence). The CDR3 consists of 12 residues. The CDR3: CAWSEQGTNRDF. DNA of the CDR3: TGTGCCTGGAGCGAACAAGGGACAAATAGGGACTTC. Using reference TRBV30 and TRBJ2-7 for the parts outside the CDR3, the full variable domain is SQTIHQWPATLVQPVGSPLSLECTVEGTSNPNLYWYRQAAGRGLQLLFYSVGIGQISSEVPQNLSASRPQDRQFILSSKKLLLSDSGFYLCAWSEQGTNRDFGPGTRLTVT.

V is TRBV11-1 and J is TRBJ2-3; no definite D call. The CDR3 contains 17 residues. The V gene lost 5 bases and the J gene lost 0 bases, with 18 bases spanning the gap. CDR1 is SGHAT and CDR2 is FQDESV in the germline V gene (reference sequence). In DNA, the CDR3 is TGTGCCAGCAGCCTCCCGACCATTAGCCCTAGCACAGATACGCAGTATTTT. Translation gives CASSLPTISPSTDTQYF.